What follows are 2 T cell receptor beta chains derived from one specimen sequenced in a study of OX40 agonist ivuxolimab in advanced cancers. Some clones are missing from TCRdb's copy, which holds only in-frame ones; the method was immunoSEQ multiplex PCR. The table lists about 37,000 clones, about 88% of them singletons. The sample here was CD4+ or CD8+ T cells sorted from blood, taken in a trial of the OX40 agonist ivuxolimab. The receptors come from an adult with an advanced solid tumor such as melanoma, head and neck, liver or kidney cancer.

The chain's CDR3 is CASSQVGVGLNTEAFF. CDR3 DNA sequence: TGCGCCAGCAGCCAAGTGGGGGTAGGGCTTAACACTGAAGCTTTCTTT. The rearrangement links TRBV4-1 to TRBJ1-1; perhaps TRBD1 as D (5 bases). Per the germline V gene, CDR1 is MGHRA and CDR2 is YSYEKL. The CDR3 contains 16 residues. Trimming took 1 base from V and 2 from J, leaving 14 bases between them.

This clone was seen only a few times. V is TRBV19 and J is TRBJ2-1, with a possible D match to TRBD1 (6 bases). Germline CDR1 reads LNHDA; CDR2 reads SQIVND (reference sequence). There are 15 residues in the CDR3. V dropped 0 bases and J dropped 0 bases, with 6 bases sitting between them. CDR3 in DNA: TGTGCCAGTAGTATAGAGGACAGCTCCTACAATGAGCAGTTCTTC. Encoded protein: CASSIEDSSYNEQFF.